These T cell receptor beta chains were read from a single sample in a study of CD8+CD57+ T cells in acquired aplastic anemia. MiXCR was run by TCRdb on the reads, yielding one entry per CDR3 protein. This table has about 190,000 distinct CDR3 sequences, 54% appearing once. Sequencing used sorted CD4+, CD8+, or CD8+CD57+ T cells (not recorded which) from PBMCs. These receptors originate from a human donor in good health, serving as a control. Both conserved end residues are part of each CDR3. D genes are given only for firm matches. Size tells how often a clone was seen (once, few, many) or the class of an expanded clone, and some rows leave it out.

J gene: TRBJ1-6; clone size: .; D gene: .; V gene: TRBV15; CDR3 DNA: TGTGCCACCAGCAATCCCGGGACAAGGATCTACTTAGGTTCACCCCTCCACTTT; CDR3 protein: CATSNPGTRIYLGSPLHF
J gene: TRBJ2-7; clone size: .; D gene: .; V gene: TRBV11-3; CDR3 DNA: TGTGCCAGCAGCTCAGACCGGGCCCCCTACGAGCAGTACTTC; CDR3 protein: CASSSDRAPYEQYF
J gene: TRBJ1-4; clone size: many; D gene: .; V gene: TRBV19; CDR3 DNA: TGTGCCAGTAGTATTTCCGCTCCAGGGAATAATGAAAAACTGTTTTTT; CDR3 protein: CASSISAPGNNEKLFF
J gene: TRBJ1-2; clone size: .; D gene: TRBD1; V gene: TRBV15; CDR3 DNA: TGTGCCACCAGCAGAGATTACGGGACAGACTATGGCTACACCTTC; CDR3 protein: CATSRDYGTDYGYTF
J gene: TRBJ1-4; clone size: many; D gene: .; V gene: TRBV29-1; CDR3 DNA: TGCAGCGTTGTGGCTTATGAAAAACTGTTTTTT; CDR3 protein: CSVVAYEKLFF
J gene: TRBJ2-1; clone size: .; D gene: .; V gene: TRBV10-1; CDR3 DNA: TGCGCCAGCAGTGAGTTACTAGCCGGTGGTGTGCAGTTCTTC; CDR3 protein: CASSELLAGGVQFF
J gene: TRBJ2-5; clone size: many; D gene: .; V gene: TRBV18; CDR3 DNA: TGTGCCAGCTCCACGCAGGGAGAGACCCAGTACTTC; CDR3 protein: CASSTQGETQYF
J gene: TRBJ1-2; clone size: many; D gene: TRBD1; V gene: TRBV20-1; CDR3 DNA: TGCAGTGCTAGCCCACTGGACAGGGCCAGTGGCTACACCTTC; CDR3 protein: CSASPLDRASGYTF
J gene: TRBJ1-3; clone size: .; D gene: .; V gene: TRBV7-6; CDR3 DNA: TGTGCCAGCAGCTTAGCCATGACTGGCTCTGGAAACACCATATATTTT; CDR3 protein: CASSLAMTGSGNTIYF
J gene: TRBJ2-7; clone size: few; D gene: .; V gene: TRBV7-9; CDR3 DNA: TGTGCCAGCAGCCCGCAGGGCGCCCACGAGCAGTACTTC; CDR3 protein: CASSPQGAHEQYF
J gene: TRBJ2-7; clone size: few; D gene: .; V gene: TRBV20-1; CDR3 DNA: TGCAGTGCTGCTAGGGACGCCTACGAGCAGTACTTC; CDR3 protein: CSAARDAYEQYF
J gene: TRBJ2-7; clone size: many; D gene: .; V gene: TRBV10-3; CDR3 DNA: TGTGCCATCAGTGAGGGCTACGAGCAGTACTTC; CDR3 protein: CAISEGYEQYF
J gene: TRBJ1-1; clone size: .; D gene: .; V gene: TRBV2; CDR3 DNA: TGTGCCAGCAGGGCAGGGACAACTGAAGCTTTCTTT; CDR3 protein: CASRAGTTEAFF
J gene: TRBJ2-7; clone size: once; D gene: TRBD1; V gene: TRBV5-1; CDR3 DNA: TGCGCCAGCAGCTCGGACAGGGGACACAGCTACGAGCAGTACTTC; CDR3 protein: CASSSDRGHSYEQYF
J gene: TRBJ1-1; clone size: many; D gene: TRBD1; V gene: TRBV6-5; CDR3 DNA: TGTGCCAGCAACCAAGTAACAGGGGGGAACACTGAAGCTTTCTTT; CDR3 protein: CASNQVTGGNTEAFF
J gene: TRBJ1-2; clone size: .; D gene: .; V gene: TRBV2; CDR3 DNA: TGTGCCAGCAGTGAAGCACCTCATGGAGGCTACACCTTC; CDR3 protein: CASSEAPHGGYTF
J gene: TRBJ1-1; clone size: .; D gene: .; V gene: TRBV10-3; CDR3 DNA: TGTGCCGTTAAGGACCCGAACACTGAAGCTTTCTTT; CDR3 protein: CAVKDPNTEAFF